A single sample is the source of the 24 T cell receptor beta chains below, sequenced in a study of blood T cell repertoires in COVID-19. The method was immunoSEQ multiplex PCR; TCRdb's version includes in-frame clones alone and lacks a portion of them. In the table there are roughly 360,000 clones, roughly 86% of which are singletons. The sequencing input was peripheral blood. All receptors come from a human donor with acute or convalescent COVID-19. The donor label of this sample is uncertain.

The chain links TRBV18 to TRBJ1-2, with 7 bases fitting TRBD1. This CDR3 spans 14 amino acids. Germline V CDR1 and CDR2: KGHSH, LQKENI. Trimming took 6 bases from V and 4 from J; bases not matched to a gene: 8. CDR3 coding DNA: TGTGCCAGCTCCGGATACAGGGGAGGCTATGGCTACACCTTC. This sequence encodes CASSGYRGGYGYTF.

The chain couples TRBV6-1 to TRBJ2-7; 8 nucleotides agree with TRBD2. This CDR3 region has 16 residues. Trimming removed 4 bases from V and 2 bases from J; junction bases left unmatched: 10. CDR1 is MNHNS and CDR2 is SASEGT in the germline V gene. The DNA of the CDR3 is TGTGCCAGCAGTGCCCCCCTGGGCGGGAGGACCTACGAGCAGTACTTC. Translating gives CASSAPLGGRTYEQYF.

J is TRBJ1-6 and V is TRBV5-1, with 8 bases identical to TRBD1. The CDR3 runs 16 residues. Germline CDR1 reads SGHRS; CDR2 reads YFSETQ. V lost 4 bases and J lost 8; bases outside the gene matches: 11. CDR3 sequence reads: CASSEWTGTPYSPLHF. In DNA form, the CDR3 reads TGCGCCAGCAGCGAGTGGACAGGGACCCCCTATTCACCCCTCCACTTT.

Of note for this clone: This same CDR3 is encoded by further DNA sequences in the sample. The rearrangement joins TRBV6-5 to TRBJ2-5; TRBD2 matches 7 bases. CDR3 size: 15 residues. Trimming took 0 bases from V and 1 from J; bases not matched to a gene: 2. The germline gives CDR1 MNHEY, CDR2 SVGAGI. CDR3 sequence reads: CASSYSGRVQETQYF. As DNA, the CDR3 is TGTGCCAGCAGTTACTCTGGGAGGGTCCAAGAGACCCAGTACTTC.

The rearrangement joins TRBV18 to TRBJ1-5; 7 positions agree with TRBD1. Germline CDR1 and CDR2: KGHSH and LQKENI. The CDR3 is made up of 16 amino acids. The V gene end was trimmed by 0 bases and the J gene end by 9 bases; junction bases not matched to a gene: 11. CDR3 nucleotide sequence: TGTGCCAGCTCACCACCCTCGGGACCTAGGGGGCGGCCCCAGCATTTT. Amino acid sequence: CASSPPSGPRGRPQHF.

The chain uses TRBV6-6 and TRBJ2-2, with D unclear. Trimming cost V 2 bases and J 5 bases, with 6 bases left between them. Germline V gene data show CDR1 as MNHNY and CDR2 as SVGAGI (reference sequence). The length of the CDR3 is 13 residues. DNA of the CDR3: TGTGCCAGCAGTTACGTCCGTACCGGGGAGCTGTTTTTT. It translates to CASSYVRTGELFF.

As DNA, the CDR3 is TGTGCCAGCAGCTTGGTCCTCGGGGACACCGGGGAGCTGTTTTTT. This gives the protein CASSLVLGDTGELFF. The genes are TRBV7-9 and TRBJ2-2; maybe TRBD2 (5 bases). This CDR3 contains 15 residues. Trimming stripped 3 bases from V and 3 bases from J, with 11 bases between. The germline V gene encodes CDR1 SEHNR and CDR2 FQNEAQ (reference sequence). Complete variable domain (other parts from reference TRBV7-9 and TRBJ2-2): DTGVSQNPRHKITKRGQNVTFRCDPISEHNRLYWYRQTLGQGPEFLTYFQNEAQLEKSRLLSDRFSAERPKGSFSTLEIQRTEQGDSAMYLCASSLVLGDTGELFFGEGSRLTVL.

This chain connects TRBV9 to TRBJ1-2; D ambiguous. Germline V gene sequence: CDR1 SGDLS, CDR2 YYNGEE. The CDR3 is 16 residues long. The V end lost 1 base, the J end lost 4 bases, and 17 bases lay between the germline ends. The CDR3 region is CASSVQTGSGVYGYTF. CDR3 nucleotide sequence: TGTGCCAGCAGCGTACAGACTGGTTCTGGCGTCTATGGCTACACCTTC.

J is TRBJ2-3 and V is TRBV6-5; 9 bases line up with TRBD2. The trim removed 6 bases at V and 1 base at J, leaving 5 bases unmatched. Germline assignment: CDR1 MNHEY and CDR2 SVGAGI. CDR3 length equals 15 residues. CDR3 nucleotide sequence: TGTGCCAGCAGGATGGGCGGGAGGGGCACAGATACGCAGTATTTT. Amino acid sequence: CASRMGGRGTDTQYF.

The rearrangement links TRBV6-1 to TRBJ2-3; weak D call: TRBD1 (6 bases). V lost 2 bases and J 1 base, leaving 7 bases between the germline ends. The CDR3 loop spans 14 amino acids. Germline CDR1 is MNHNS and CDR2 is SASEGT. As DNA, the CDR3 is TGTGCCAGCAGTGAACCAGGGGGCACAGATACGCAGTATTTT. Protein: CASSEPGGTDTQYF.

V usage is TRBV29-1 and J usage is TRBJ2-1, with D tentatively TRBD2 (5 bases). The CDR3 runs 11 residues. Per germline, CDR1 SQVTM and CDR2 ANQGSEA. The V gene lost 6 bases and the J gene lost 10 bases, with 13 bases spanning the gap. DNA for the CDR3: TGCAGCGTAGAGAGGGCCAAGGAGCAGTTCTTC. Residues: CSVERAKEQFF.

The chain carries TRBV7-9 and TRBJ2-3; TRBD1 agrees at 7 bases. Germline V gives CDR1 SEHNR, CDR2 FQNEAQ (reference sequence). The CDR3 has 17 residues. Germline trimming cut 2 bases from V and 0 bases from J; bases unmatched to any gene: 8. CDR3 nucleotides: TGTGCCAGCAGCTTAAGGGGGCAAAAGACTAGCACAGATACGCAGTATTTT. Residues: CASSLRGQKTSTDTQYF.

V gene TRBV12-3 or TRBV12-4 combines with J gene TRBJ1-6, with D maybe TRBD1 (6 bases). Trimming cost V 4 bases and J 19 bases, with 14 bases left between them. This CDR3 is built from 11 residues. CDR3 loop: CASSSGQEIHF. In DNA form, the CDR3 reads TGTGCCAGCAGTTCGGGACAAGAGATTCACTTT.

This clone was recorded a few times. V is TRBV28 and J is TRBJ2-3; 9 nucleotides align to TRBD2. This CDR3 is 15 amino acids long. V lost 4 bases to trimming and J lost 6 bases; unmatched junction nucleotides: 8. Germline CDR1 MDHEN, CDR2 SYDVKM. CDR3 coding DNA: TGTGCCAGCAGTTCCCCCGGGACTAGCAGGGATACGCAGTATTTT. Its protein is CASSSPGTSRDTQYF.

The rearrangement links TRBV3-1 (or the pseudogene TRBV3-2) to TRBJ1-2; tentative D call: TRBD1 (6 bases). V was clipped by 5 bases and J by 5 bases, with 9 bases between them. Germline lookup yields CDR1 LGHDT and CDR2 YNNKEL (reference sequence). CDR3 length: 12 amino acids. CDR3 region: CASSSQGYGYTF. CDR3 bases: TGTGCCAGCAGCTCACAGGGATATGGCTACACCTTC.

V is TRBV5-8 and J is TRBJ1-2; no firm D call. CDR1 is SGHTS, CDR2 YDEGEE, per germline. Between the trimmed V and J ends, which lost 5 bases and 7 bases, there was a span of 21 bases. The CDR3 consists of 15 residues. CDR3 sequence: CASRLPTAGGRGYTF. The CDR3 DNA is TGTGCCAGCAGATTACCCACCGCCGGTGGTCGTGGCTACACCTTC.

The rearrangement links TRBV2 to TRBJ1-1; a possible D gene is TRBD1 (5 bases). Germline loops: CDR1 SNHLY, CDR2 FYNNEI. The length of the CDR3 is 15 residues. With 6 bases removed from V and 5 bases from J, the gap between germline ends came to 19 bases. The CDR3 reads CASRKDQGFATEAFF. CDR3 sequence (DNA): TGTGCCAGCAGAAAAGATCAGGGTTTCGCGACTGAAGCTTTCTTT. Combining the CDR3 with reference TRBV2 and TRBJ1-1 gives the whole variable domain EPEVTQTPSHQVTQMGQEVILRCVPISNHLYFYWYRQILGQKVEFLVSFYNNEISEKSEIFDDQFSVERPDGSNFTLKIRSTKLEDSAMYFCASRKDQGFATEAFFGQGTRLTVV.

This clone occurred a few times. The sample has other DNA sequences that encode this CDR3 too. The chain uses TRBV2 and TRBJ2-1, with unresolved D. Trimming shortened V by 1 base and J by 0 bases, and 7 bases separated the two germline ends. Germline CDR1 reads SNHLY; CDR2 reads FYNNEI. The CDR3 consists of 15 residues. The chain's CDR3 is CASSEETSSYNEQFF. CDR3 nucleotides: TGTGCCAGCAGTGAAGAAACGAGCTCCTACAATGAGCAGTTCTTC.

Concerning this clone itself: A much larger clone sits a single nucleotide away, making a read error possible. This specimen includes other DNA sequences encoding the same CDR3. This sequence joins TRBV9 and TRBJ2-1; D unclear. Per germline, CDR1 SGDLS and CDR2 YYNGEE. CDR3 length: 15 amino acids. Trimming removed 1 base at V and 0 bases at J, with 8 bases between. In DNA form, the CDR3 reads TGTGCCAGCAGCGTAAAAGAGAGCTCCTACAATGAGCAGTTCTTC. Translation: CASSVKESSYNEQFF.

This clone occurred once. The CDR3 region is CASSPTSGTTSSYGYTF. The CDR3 bases are TGTGCCAGCAGTCCAACGTCCGGGACAACTTCTTCCTATGGCTACACCTTC. This rearrangement joins TRBV11-2 to TRBJ1-2; TRBD1 is a possible D gene (6 bases). Germline CDR1 and CDR2: SGHAT and FQNNGV. V lost 6 bases and J 4 bases, leaving 24 bases between the germline ends. The CDR3 is 17 residues long.

This chain uses TRBV30 with TRBJ1-2; 7 bases are a match to TRBD1. J gave up 4 bases and V 5 bases, and 4 bases lay outside the gene matches. Germline lookup yields CDR1 GTSNPN and CDR2 SVGIG (reference sequence). The CDR3 runs to 12 residues. CDR3 sequence (DNA): TGTGCCTGGGACGGGACAGTCTATGGCTACACCTTC. It is translated as CAWDGTVYGYTF.

CDR3 DNA: TGTGCGGTGGAGCCCGCGGGGAGCTACGAGCAGTACTTC. Its translation is CAVEPAGSYEQYF. This rearrangement joins TRBV30 to TRBJ2-7; TRBD2 is a possible D gene (6 bases). Germline V gives CDR1 GTSNPN, CDR2 SVGIG (reference sequence). The CDR3 consists of 13 residues.

This clone appeared once. V and J are TRBV7-9 and TRBJ2-3; 8 positions match TRBD2. CDR3 length equals 16 residues. The V gene's germline CDR1 is SEHNR and CDR2 FQNEAQ (reference sequence). The ends lost 5 bases at V and 2 bases at J; junction bases unmatched: 9. CDR3: CASSPFDGRDTDTQYF. CDR3 nucleotide sequence: TGTGCCAGCAGCCCGTTCGACGGGAGGGACACAGATACGCAGTATTTT. The full variable domain, with the rest looked up from reference TRBV7-9 and TRBJ2-3, is DTGVSQNPRHKITKRGQNVTFRCDPISEHNRLYWYRQTLGQGPEFLTYFQNEAQLEKSRLLSDRFSAERPKGSFSTLEIQRTEQGDSAMYLCASSPFDGRDTDTQYFGPGTRLTVL.

This sequence joins TRBV6-5 and TRBJ2-3; no clear D gene. The length of the CDR3 is 13 residues. Trimming shortened V by 8 bases and J by 8 bases, and 17 bases separated the two germline ends. Germline-derived CDR1 and CDR2 are MNHEY and SVGAGI. The CDR3 coding sequence is TGTGCCAGCCGATTGGGCCAGGCCGCTACGCAGTATTTT. It specifies CASRLGQAATQYF.